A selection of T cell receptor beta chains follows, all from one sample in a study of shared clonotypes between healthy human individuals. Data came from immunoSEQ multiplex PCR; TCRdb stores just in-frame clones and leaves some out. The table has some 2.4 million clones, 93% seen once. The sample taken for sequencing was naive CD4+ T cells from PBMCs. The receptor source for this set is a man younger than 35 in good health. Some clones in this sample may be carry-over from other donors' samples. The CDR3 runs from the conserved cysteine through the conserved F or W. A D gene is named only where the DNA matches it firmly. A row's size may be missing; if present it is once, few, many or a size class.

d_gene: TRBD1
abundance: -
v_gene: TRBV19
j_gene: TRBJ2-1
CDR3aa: CASSRPRGPYNEQFF

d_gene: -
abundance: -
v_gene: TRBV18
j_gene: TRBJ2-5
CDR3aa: CASSPRDQIQETQYF

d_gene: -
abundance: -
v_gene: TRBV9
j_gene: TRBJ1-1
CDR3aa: CASSVGGHSASGNTEAFF

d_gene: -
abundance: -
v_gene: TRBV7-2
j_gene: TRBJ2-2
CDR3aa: CASSLSTGELFF

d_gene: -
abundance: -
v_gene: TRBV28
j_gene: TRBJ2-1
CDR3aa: CASRGGSYNEQFF

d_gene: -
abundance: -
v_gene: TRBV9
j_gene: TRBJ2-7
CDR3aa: CAIGGSYEQYF

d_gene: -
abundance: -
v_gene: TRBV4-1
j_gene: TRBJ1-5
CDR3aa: CASSPTAGVGVFSNQPQHF

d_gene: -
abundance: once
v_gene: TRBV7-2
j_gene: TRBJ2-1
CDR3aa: CASSLVGSSYNEQFF

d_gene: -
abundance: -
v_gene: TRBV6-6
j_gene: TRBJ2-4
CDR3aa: CASSSPLTGNIQYF

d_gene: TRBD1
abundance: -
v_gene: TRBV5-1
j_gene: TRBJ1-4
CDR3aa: CASSLIQGEGEKLFF

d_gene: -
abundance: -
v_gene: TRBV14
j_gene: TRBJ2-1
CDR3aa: CASRSYIYNEQFF

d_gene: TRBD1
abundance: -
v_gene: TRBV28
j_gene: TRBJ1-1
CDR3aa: CASSSPGQPRNTEAFF

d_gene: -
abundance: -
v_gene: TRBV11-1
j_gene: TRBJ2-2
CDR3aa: CASSLAGTTTGELFF

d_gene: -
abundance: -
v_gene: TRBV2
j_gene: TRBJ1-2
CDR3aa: CASSETGNYGYTF

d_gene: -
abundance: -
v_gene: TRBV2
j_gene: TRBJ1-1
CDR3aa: CASKRTGNTEAFF

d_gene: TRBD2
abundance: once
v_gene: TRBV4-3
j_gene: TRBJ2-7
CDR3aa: CASSLNRGGTSGSYEQYF

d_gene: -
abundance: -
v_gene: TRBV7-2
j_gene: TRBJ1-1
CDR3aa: CASSLQGNTEAFF

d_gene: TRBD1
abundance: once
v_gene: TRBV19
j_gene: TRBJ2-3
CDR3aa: CASSVWDSKTGHTQYF

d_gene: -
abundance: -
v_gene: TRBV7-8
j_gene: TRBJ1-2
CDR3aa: CASSFEGVIGYTF

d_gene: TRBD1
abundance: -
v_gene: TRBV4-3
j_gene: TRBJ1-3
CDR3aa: CASSQGRRTGTGNTIYF

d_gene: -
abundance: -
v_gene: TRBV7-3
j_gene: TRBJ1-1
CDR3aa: CASSLSPGAHTEAFF

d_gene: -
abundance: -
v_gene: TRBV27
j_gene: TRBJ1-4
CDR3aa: CASSFGSNEKLFF

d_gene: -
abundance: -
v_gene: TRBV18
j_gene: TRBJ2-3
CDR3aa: CASSPGIRSTDTQYF

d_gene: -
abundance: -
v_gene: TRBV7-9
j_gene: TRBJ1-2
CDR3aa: CASSPWPRPPHNYGYTF

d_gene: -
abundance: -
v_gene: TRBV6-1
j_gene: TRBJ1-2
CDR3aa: CASSEAHPNYGYTF

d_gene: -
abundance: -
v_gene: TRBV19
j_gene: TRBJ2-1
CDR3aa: CASSTNYNEQFF

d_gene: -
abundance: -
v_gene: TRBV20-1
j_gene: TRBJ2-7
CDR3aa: CSARREPEQYF

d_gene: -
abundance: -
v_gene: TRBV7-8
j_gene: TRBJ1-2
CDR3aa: CASSLASPATNYGYTF

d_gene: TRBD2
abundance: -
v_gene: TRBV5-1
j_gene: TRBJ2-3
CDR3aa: CASAVGAGGSTDTQYF

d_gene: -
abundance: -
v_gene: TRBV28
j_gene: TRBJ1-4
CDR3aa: CASSLTDQEKLFF